The 6 T cell receptor beta chains listed next were all sequenced from one sample in a study of ipilimumab plus nivolumab after autologous stem cell transplantation. Sequencing was performed with immunoSEQ multiplex PCR; in TCRdb, only in-frame clones are kept and a portion is missing. The table shows approximately 12,000 clones, with about 70% occurring only once. Sequenced here: PBMCs, sampled in a trial of ipilimumab plus nivolumab as post-transplant consolidation. The receptors come from a male donor with multiple myeloma.

This chain links TRBV2 with TRBJ2-7, with TRBD2 as a possible D gene (7 bases). Trimming stripped 6 bases from V and 3 bases from J, with 18 bases between. The CDR3 consists of 15 residues. CDR1 and CDR2 (germline): SNHLY, FYNNEI. CDR3 bases: TGTGCCAGCAGGTGGGATAGGGGGGGCCACTACGAGCAGTACTTC. It codes for CASRWDRGGHYEQYF. Using reference TRBV2 and TRBJ2-7 for the parts outside the CDR3, the full variable domain is EPEVTQTPSHQVTQMGQEVILRCVPISNHLYFYWYRQILGQKVEFLVSFYNNEISEKSEIFDDQFSVERPDGSNFTLKIRSTKLEDSAMYFCASRWDRGGHYEQYFGPGTRLTVT.

V is TRBV6-5 and J is TRBJ2-7; D is unresolved. Trimming took 0 bases from V and 2 from J, leaving 11 bases between them. The germline V gene has CDR1 MNHEY and CDR2 SVGAGI. CDR3 length equals 15 residues. The CDR3 region has the DNA TGTGCCAGCAGTTACTCTCGGACGGATGCCTACGAGCAGTACTTC. Protein: CASSYSRTDAYEQYF.

Here the CDR3 reads CASSVGQINQPQHF. The CDR3 DNA reads TGTGCCAGCAGCGTAGGACAGATTAATCAGCCCCAGCATTTT. This rearrangement joins TRBV9 to TRBJ1-5; tentative D call: TRBD1 (5 bases). Germline V gene lookup returns CDR1 SGDLS and CDR2 YYNGEE. The CDR3 length is 14 residues. Trimming removed 0 bases from V and 4 bases from J, with 8 bases in between.

V is TRBV6-5 and J is TRBJ2-7, with a tentative D call TRBD2 (6 bases). The germline V gene has CDR1 MNHEY and CDR2 SVGAGI. Between the trimmed V and J ends, which lost 2 bases and 5 bases, there was a span of 13 bases. The CDR3 contains 14 residues. This chain's CDR3 is CASSYTWGEDEQYF. CDR3 coding DNA: TGTGCCAGCAGTTACACGTGGGGGGAGGACGAGCAGTACTTC.

This clone occurred once. V and J are TRBV2 and TRBJ2-7; D ambiguous. The germline V gene has CDR1 SNHLY and CDR2 FYNNEI. CDR3 length: 14 residues. Trimming pared 6 bases from V and 3 bases from J, leaving 15 bases between. The CDR3 reads CASSDTPLIYEQYF. CDR3 bases: TGTGCCAGCAGCGATACACCGTTGATCTACGAGCAGTACTTC.

This chain connects TRBV10-2 to TRBJ2-5; TRBD1 aligns across 11 bases. CDR1 and CDR2 (germline): WSHSY, SAAADI. V lost 6 bases and J lost 5; bases outside the gene matches: 2. The CDR3 runs 13 residues. This CDR3 is CASRDRGPETQYF. The DNA for the CDR3 is TGCGCCAGCAGGGACAGGGGGCCGGAGACCCAGTACTTC.